This TCR beta chain was recorded in a study of somatic mutations in cytotoxic T cells in rheumatoid arthritis. Study-wide results and limits: No significant CD8+ T-cell clonality difference was found between rheumatoid arthritis patients and age-matched controls.

Points on this clone: Its antigen is unidentified.

The data were produced by immunoSEQ multiplex PCR, yet TCRdb's version contains in-frame clones alone and is incomplete. The sample carries 3,000 to 4,500 clones, about 70% recorded once. This CDR3 contains 14 residues. Germline assignment: CDR1 SGHTA and CDR2 FQGNSA. The V end was cut by 1 base, the J end by 4 bases, with 10 bases between. The origin of this receptor is an adult with rheumatoid arthritis. What was sequenced was CD8+ T cells sorted from blood. This rearrangement joins TRBV7-2 to TRBJ1-2; D call uncertain. CDR3 protein: CASSLDAVSYGYTF. The CDR3 DNA is TGTGCCAGCAGCTTAGACGCAGTATCCTATGGCTACACCTTC. The full variable domain, completed using reference TRBV7-2 and TRBJ1-2, is GAGVSQSPSNKVTEKGKDVELRCDPISGHTALYWYRQSLGQGLEFLIYFQGNSAPDKSGLPSDRFSAERTGGSVSTLTIQRTQQEDSAVYLCASSLDAVSYGYTFGSGTRLTVV.